This entry lists 26 T cell receptor beta chains sequenced from one sample in a study of shared clonotypes between healthy human individuals. The data were produced by immunoSEQ multiplex PCR, yet TCRdb's version contains in-frame clones alone and is incomplete. The sample yields 2 million to 2.5 million clones, around 95% seen once. Sequencing was carried out using naive CD4+ T cells sorted from blood. Subset here: CD45RA+ positively selected. These receptors were taken from a man aged 18 to 29 in good health.

This clone was seen a single time. For the CDR3, the DNA is TGTGCCAGCAGCTCGGGACAGAACACCGGGGAGCTGTTTTTT. Its translation: CASSSGQNTGELFF. This chain connects TRBV9 to TRBJ2-2, with a possible D match to TRBD1 (6 bases). In germline, CDR1 is SGDLS, CDR2 YYNGEE. The CDR3 has 14 residues. V was pared by 4 bases and J by 1 base, with 8 bases between.

This chain connects TRBV7-7 to TRBJ2-4; TRBD1 agrees at 7 bases. Looked up from germline, CDR1 is SSHAT and CDR2 is FNYEAQ (reference sequence). This CDR3 has 14 amino acids. The DNA for the CDR3 is TGTGCTTCCTGGACAGGTGCAGCCAAAAACATTCAGTACTTC. It codes for CASWTGAAKNIQYF.

The chain joins TRBV5-6 to TRBJ1-6; D remains unclear. The ends were cut back, 2 bases at V and 10 bases at J, with 10 bases in the middle. CDR1 and CDR2 from the germline V gene are SGHDT and YYEEEE. The CDR3 has 13 residues. This chain's CDR3 is CASSFQAGSPLHF. The CDR3 DNA reads TGTGCCAGCAGCTTCCAGGCTGGATCACCCCTCCACTTT.

The chain is built from TRBV10-2 and TRBJ2-1, with 10 bases fitting TRBD2. The germline gives CDR1 WSHSY, CDR2 SAAADI. This CDR3 contains 16 residues. The trim removed 9 bases at V and 3 bases at J, leaving 11 bases unmatched. Here the CDR3 reads CASTRSGLAFYNEQFF. For the CDR3, the DNA is TGCGCCAGTACGAGGTCGGGACTAGCGTTCTACAATGAGCAGTTCTTC.

Details on this clone: The same CDR3 is also encoded by other DNA sequences in this sample. The chain combines TRBV7-8 with TRBJ1-2; D is unresolved. CDR1 SGHVS and CDR2 FQNEAQ come from the germline V gene. The CDR3 is 15 residues long. V shed 2 bases and J shed 2 bases, with 12 bases lying between them. CDR3 DNA sequence: TGTGCCAGCAGCTTACGGGCGGCGACCAACTATGGCTACACCTTC. It translates to CASSLRAATNYGYTF.

The gene calls are TRBV7-9 and TRBJ2-2; 9 bases map to TRBD1. From germline, CDR1 is SEHNR and CDR2 FQNEAQ (reference sequence). This CDR3 is built from 14 residues. The J segment lost 8 bases and the V segment lost 4 bases, leaving 5 bases of the junction unmatched. As DNA, the CDR3 is TGTGCCAGCAGCTCGACAGGGGGTTCTGGGGAGCTGTTTTTT. Protein: CASSSTGGSGELFF.

The genes are TRBV25-1 and TRBJ2-1, with 9 nucleotides matching TRBD1. Germline V lookup: CDR1 MGHDK, CDR2 SYGVNS. J was trimmed by 8 bases and V by 5 bases; bases with no gene match: 10. The CDR3 extends over 15 amino acids. CDR3 region: CASSTPGQGIDEQFF. For the CDR3, the DNA is TGTGCCAGCAGTACACCGGGACAGGGAATCGATGAGCAGTTCTTC.

This clone was counted a single time. Here the CDR3 omits its conserved ending phenylalanine or tryptophan, so a read error is the likely source. The chain uses TRBV30 and TRBJ1-6; TRBD1 matches at 7 bases. Germline V gene data show CDR1 as GTSNPN and CDR2 as SVGIG (reference sequence). With 2 bases clipped from V and 7 bases from J, the junction kept 23 bases outside the gene matches. The CDR3 is 20 amino acids. The CDR3 DNA follows: TGTGCCTGGAGTACTCCTCCGGGACAGCGAAGGGATGGTTTAAATTCACCCCTCCACCTT. Encoded protein: CAWSTPPGQRRDGLNSPLHL.

This chain uses TRBV2 with TRBJ1-2; 9 nucleotides align to TRBD1. V lost 2 bases, J lost 4 bases, and 11 bases stayed unmatched. The CDR3 is 17 residues long. Germline CDR1 SNHLY, CDR2 FYNNEI. The CDR3 loop reads CASSERWTGASFYGYTF. CDR3 bases: TGTGCCAGCAGTGAAAGGTGGACAGGGGCATCCTTCTATGGCTACACCTTC.

The chain joins TRBV30 to TRBJ1-6; D is possibly TRBD1 (5 bases). The CDR3 totals 14 residues. Trimming stripped 5 bases from V and 10 bases from J, with 18 bases between. Germline CDR1 GTSNPN, CDR2 SVGIG (reference sequence). The CDR3 region is CAWGGTAGGSPLHF. CDR3 DNA: TGTGCCTGGGGGGGGACCGCCGGTGGGTCACCCCTCCACTTT.

This chain uses TRBV4-1 with TRBJ1-5; D gene uncertain. Per the germline V gene, CDR1 is MGHRA and CDR2 is YSYEKL. Trimming left V 1 base short and J 10 bases short, with 11 bases between. The CDR3 extends over 13 amino acids. CDR3 sequence (DNA): TGCGCCAGCAGCCAAGTACCTCCGGGACCCCAGCATTTT. It translates to CASSQVPPGPQHF.

This rearrangement joins TRBV7-9 to TRBJ2-7, with TRBD1 as a possible D gene (6 bases). Germline CDR1 SEHNR, CDR2 FQNEAQ (reference sequence). This CDR3 comprises 14 residues. Trimming took off 1 base at V and 2 bases at J, with 9 bases between the two ends. CDR3 sequence reads: CASSLVQGTYEQYF. DNA of the CDR3: TGTGCCAGCAGCTTAGTCCAGGGGACCTACGAGCAGTACTTC.

The rearrangement links TRBV29-1 to TRBJ2-7; 7 bases are a match to TRBD1. Germline V gives CDR1 SQVTM, CDR2 ANQGSEA. V lost 0 bases and J lost 4; bases outside the gene matches: 9. This CDR3 is built from 15 residues. CDR3 amino acids: CSVEDLAGGKYEQYF. DNA for the CDR3: TGCAGCGTTGAAGATTTGGCAGGGGGAAAGTACGAGCAGTACTTC.

Notes on this clone: Within the sample, other DNA sequences also encode this same CDR3. CDR3 protein: CASSIGGYSNQPQHF. The CDR3 coding sequence is TGTGCCAGTAGTATAGGAGGTTATAGCAATCAGCCCCAGCATTTT. The V and J genes are TRBV19 and TRBJ1-5; D is uncertain. CDR1 is LNHDA, CDR2 SQIVND, per germline (reference sequence). V lost 1 base to trimming and J lost 0 bases, with 7 bases between them. The CDR3 is made up of 15 amino acids.

A single count supports this clone. This chain links TRBV6-6 with TRBJ1-1; D is uncertain. V dropped 6 bases and J dropped 1 base, with 12 bases sitting between them. This CDR3 spans 14 amino acids. Germline CDR1 MNHNY, CDR2 SVGAGI (reference sequence). CDR3 in DNA: TGTGCCAGCAGCCTACAGCCTGGGAACACTGAAGCTTTCTTT. Translation: CASSLQPGNTEAFF.

This chain joins TRBV5-6 and TRBJ2-7, with TRBD2 identical over 7 bases. The CDR3 sequence is 15 residues long. The V and J ends lost 1 base and 7 bases, in that order; junction bases with no gene match: 11. Germline lookup yields CDR1 SGHDT and CDR2 YYEEEE. The CDR3, as DNA: TGTGCCAGCAGCTTGAGAGCTAGCGGATTCTGGGAGCAGTACTTC. Protein product: CASSLRASGFWEQYF.

The V and J genes are TRBV19 and TRBJ2-2; the match to TRBD1 covers 9 bases. Losses at the gene ends were 6 bases for V and 5 bases for J; bases not matched to a gene: 7. The germline CDR1 and CDR2 sequences are LNHDA and SQIVND (reference sequence). The CDR3 is made up of 15 amino acids. As DNA, the CDR3 is TGTGCCAGTAGGGCCGGGACAGGGTCTACCGGGGAGCTGTTTTTT. Its translation is CASRAGTGSTGELFF.

This rearrangement joins TRBV7-9 to TRBJ1-4; 7 bases are a match to TRBD1. CDR3 length: 16 residues. The V gene's germline CDR1 is SEHNR and CDR2 FQNEAQ (reference sequence). V lost 5 bases, J lost 2 bases, and 8 bases stayed unmatched. The CDR3 spells CASSVPSGQTNEKLFF. In nucleotides, the CDR3 is TGTGCCAGCAGCGTCCCCTCGGGACAGACTAATGAAAAACTGTTTTTT.

In this sample, this clone turned up once. V and J are TRBV6-6 and TRBJ2-7, with D possibly being TRBD2 (6 bases). Germline loops: CDR1 MNHNY, CDR2 SVGAGI (reference sequence). CDR3 length: 15 residues. The V and J ends lost 0 bases and 3 bases respectively, with 12 bases between them. In nucleotides, the CDR3 is TGTGCCAGCAGTTACTCTGGGGGAGGAGGCTACGAGCAGTACTTC. Its protein is CASSYSGGGGYEQYF.

With respect to this clone: The sample has other DNA sequences that encode this CDR3 too. V usage is TRBV10-3 and J usage is TRBJ2-2, with 12 bases lining up with TRBD2. V dropped 0 bases and J dropped 7; count of bases not matched to a gene: 6. CDR1 and CDR2 from the germline V gene are ENHRY and SYGVKD. The CDR3 extends over 17 amino acids. This chain's CDR3 is CAISESLAGGPDGELFF. The CDR3 bases are TGTGCCATCAGTGAGTCGCTAGCGGGAGGGCCTGACGGGGAGCTGTTTTTT.

V and J are TRBV12-1 and TRBJ1-1; the table's D gene call, TRBD1, was not cross checked with the DNA. TRBV12-1 is a pseudogene. The CDR3 is made up of 18 amino acids. CDR3 loop: CASSLPSGQGARNTEAFF. The CDR3, as DNA: TGTGCCAGCAGCCTACCGTCGGGACAGGGGGCGCGGAACACTGAAGCTTTCTTT.

The rearrangement uses TRBV5-1 and TRBJ2-5; 8 bases are a match to TRBD1. The CDR3 sequence is 15 residues long. Germline trimming cut 0 bases from V and 2 bases from J; bases unmatched to any gene: 3. CDR1 is SGHRS and CDR2 is YFSETQ in the germline V gene. The CDR3 nucleotides are TGCGCCAGCAGCTTGGCGGGACAGGCACAAGAGACCCAGTACTTC. As protein: CASSLAGQAQETQYF.

This chain links TRBV6-6 with TRBJ2-7; no definite D call. Germline loops: CDR1 MNHNY, CDR2 SVGAGI (reference sequence). The CDR3 has 16 amino acids. V gave up 6 bases and J gave up 7 bases, with 25 bases separating them. CDR3 sequence reads: CASSPVKVASVREQYF. The CDR3 DNA reads TGTGCCAGCAGCCCCGTCAAGGTAGCCTCCGTTCGAGAGCAGTACTTC.

This chain uses TRBV7-9 with TRBJ1-4; 9 bases fit TRBD1. Per the germline V gene, CDR1 is SEHNR and CDR2 is FQNEAQ (reference sequence). V lost 5 bases, J lost 7 bases, and 5 bases stayed unmatched. CDR3 length: 14 amino acids. Here the CDR3 reads CASSKRTGVEKLFF. The CDR3 region has the DNA TGTGCCAGCAGCAAGAGGACAGGGGTTGAAAAACTGTTTTTT.

The chain has TRBV7-9 and TRBJ1-3; D not resolved. The ends were cut back, 1 base at V and 0 bases at J, with 7 bases in the middle. The length of the CDR3 is 15 residues. Germline CDR1 SEHNR, CDR2 FQNEAQ (reference sequence). DNA for the CDR3: TGTGCCAGCAGCTTAGACCAAGGCTCTGGAAACACCATATATTTT. This translates into CASSLDQGSGNTIYF.

CDR3 sequence (DNA): TGTGCCAGCAGCCGACCCCAGCGGGGTAACTACGAGCAGTACTTC. Translating it yields CASSRPQRGNYEQYF. This sequence joins TRBV5-4 and TRBJ2-7; 7 positions match TRBD2. Germline trimming cut 4 bases from V and 3 bases from J; bases unmatched to any gene: 10. The CDR3 consists of 15 residues. Germline values: CDR1 SGHNT, CDR2 YYREEE (reference sequence).